This record concerns one T cell receptor beta chain sequence. Its antigen is undetermined. The sample originates from a study of T cell clones after liver transplantation. Study-level findings and limits: Graft donor-reactive T cells possibly entered the graft instead of undergoing deletion. Conclusions were preliminary, with small, heterogeneous patient groups.

Sorting of unstimulated PBMCs yielded separate CD3+CD4+ and CD3+CD8+ fractions. Produced via immunoSEQ multiplex PCR; TCRdb's table is partial and in-frame only. The sample yields about 72,000 clones, over 85% seen once. Material: CD4+ T cells from blood, obtained before liver transplant. This receptor was obtained from a human donor who received a liver transplant.

In nucleotides, the CDR3 is TGTGCCACGCGAGGACAGGCAACCTCTACTAATGAAAAACTGTTTTTT. Its translation: CATRGQATSTNEKLFF. This chain joins TRBV10-3 and TRBJ1-4; 7 nucleotides line up with TRBD1. CDR1 and CDR2 from the germline V gene are ENHRY and SYGVKD. The length of the CDR3 is 16 residues. V gave up 10 bases and J gave up 2 bases; unmatched junction bases: 13.